The 7 T cell receptor beta chains in this list originate from one sample, sequenced in a study of OX40 agonist ivuxolimab in advanced cancers. Profiled with immunoSEQ multiplex PCR; TCRdb holds only in-frame clones, not every one. The sample lists 75,000 to 100,000 clones; 85% to 90% were seen once. Sequencing used CD4+ or CD8+ T cells sorted from blood, obtained in a trial of the OX40 agonist ivuxolimab. Source of these receptors: an adult with an advanced solid tumor such as melanoma, head and neck, liver or kidney cancer.

The chain recombines TRBV6-5 with TRBJ2-7, with D possibly matching TRBD2 (5 bases). The CDR3 runs to 14 residues. V was shortened by 5 bases and J by 7 bases, with 18 bases between the two germline ends. CDR1 and CDR2 (germline): MNHEY, SVGAGI. CDR3 region: CASSPGHKTGEQYF. As DNA, the CDR3 is TGTGCCAGCAGTCCGGGCCATAAGACGGGGGAGCAGTACTTC.

This clone was seen once. The chain carries TRBV14 and TRBJ1-1; unclear D gene. Germline assignment: CDR1 SGHDN and CDR2 FVKESK. V lost 4 bases to trimming and J lost 4 bases, with 10 bases between them. The CDR3 runs 13 residues. The CDR3 nucleotides read TGTGCCAGCAGCCTCGATCCGGGCACTGAAGCTTTCTTT. This translates into CASSLDPGTEAFF.

V and J are TRBV5-4 and TRBJ2-3, with D unclear. The CDR3 extends over 15 amino acids. In germline, CDR1 is SGHNT, CDR2 YYREEE (reference sequence). The V end lost 0 bases, the J end lost 0 bases, and 8 bases lay between the germline ends. The CDR3 loop is CASSLVAASTDTQYF. The CDR3 coding sequence is TGTGCCAGCAGCTTGGTTGCGGCTAGCACAGATACGCAGTATTTT.

This clone was found a few times. The chain uses TRBV2 and TRBJ1-3, with D possibly being TRBD1 (6 bases). V lost 2 bases to trimming and J lost 4 bases, with 12 bases between them. Germline assignment: CDR1 SNHLY and CDR2 FYNNEI. This CDR3 spans 15 amino acids. For the CDR3, the DNA is TGTGCCAGCAGTGAATCAGGGGCTGGAGGAAACACCATATATTTT. The encoded protein is CASSESGAGGNTIYF.

The chain is built from TRBV19 and TRBJ2-5, with TRBD1 matching over 7 bases. This CDR3 has 14 residues. V shed 3 bases, J shed 2 bases, and the junction held 3 bases outside the gene matches. CDR1 is LNHDA and CDR2 is SQIVND in the germline V gene (reference sequence). CDR3 in DNA: TGTGCCAGTAGTATGACAGGGTTTCAAGAGACCCAGTACTTC. Translated, it gives CASSMTGFQETQYF. Full variable domain (outside the CDR3, taken from reference TRBV19 and TRBJ2-5): DGGITQSPKYLFRKEGQNVTLSCEQNLNHDAMYWYRQDPGQGLRLIYYSQIVNDFQKGDIAEGYSVSREKKESFPLTVTSAQKNPTAFYLCASSMTGFQETQYFGPGTRLLVL.

For the CDR3, the DNA is TGTGCCAGCAGCTTGTCCAATGAGCAGTTCTTC. Amino acid sequence: CASSLSNEQFF. The V gene is TRBV7-8, the J gene TRBJ2-1; no clear D gene. The CDR3 has 11 residues. V was shortened by 3 bases and J by 6 bases, with 3 bases between the two germline ends. Germline lookup yields CDR1 SGHVS and CDR2 FQNEAQ. Drawing the rest from reference TRBV7-8 and TRBJ2-1, the complete variable domain is GAGVSQSPRYKVAKRGQDVALRCDPISGHVSLFWYQQALGQGPEFLTYFQNEAQLDKSGLPSDRFFAERPEGSVSTLKIQRTQQEDSAVYLCASSLSNEQFFGPGTRLTVL.

The V and J genes are TRBV2 and TRBJ2-3; TRBD2 aligns across 9 bases. CDR1 and CDR2 from the germline V gene are SNHLY and FYNNEI. The CDR3 consists of 14 residues. V was clipped by 6 bases and J by 4 bases; unmatched bases: 5. The CDR3 DNA follows: TGTGCCAGCAGAGTTAGCGGGAGTGCAGATACGCAGTATTTT. Translating gives CASRVSGSADTQYF.